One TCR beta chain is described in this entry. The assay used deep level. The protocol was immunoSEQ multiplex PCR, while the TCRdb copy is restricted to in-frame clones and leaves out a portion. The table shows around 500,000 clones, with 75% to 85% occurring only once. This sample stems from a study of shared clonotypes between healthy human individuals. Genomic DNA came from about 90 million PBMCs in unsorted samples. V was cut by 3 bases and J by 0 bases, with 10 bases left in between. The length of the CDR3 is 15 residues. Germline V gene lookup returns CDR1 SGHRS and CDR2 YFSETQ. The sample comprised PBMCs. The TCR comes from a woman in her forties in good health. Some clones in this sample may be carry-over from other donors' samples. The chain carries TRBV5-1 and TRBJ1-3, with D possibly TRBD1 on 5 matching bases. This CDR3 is CASSSTGFSGNTIYF. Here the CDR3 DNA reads TGCGCCAGCAGCTCCACAGGTTTCTCTGGAAACACCATATATTTT.